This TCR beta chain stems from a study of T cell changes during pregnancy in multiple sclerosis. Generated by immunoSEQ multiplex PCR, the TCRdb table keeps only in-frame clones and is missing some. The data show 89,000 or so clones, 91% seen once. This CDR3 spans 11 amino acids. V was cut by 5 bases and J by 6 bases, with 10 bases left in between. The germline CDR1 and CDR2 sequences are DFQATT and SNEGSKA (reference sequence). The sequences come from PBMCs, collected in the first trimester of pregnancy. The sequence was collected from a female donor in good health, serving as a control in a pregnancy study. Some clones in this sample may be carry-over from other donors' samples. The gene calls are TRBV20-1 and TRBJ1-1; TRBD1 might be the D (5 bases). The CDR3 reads CSAGTGAEAFF. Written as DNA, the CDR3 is TGCAGTGCTGGGACGGGGGCTGAAGCTTTCTTT.